The 28 T cell receptor beta chains below all came from one sample that was sequenced in a study of control samples from healthy donors and cancer patients. Some clones are missing from TCRdb's copy, which holds only in-frame ones; the method was immunoSEQ multiplex PCR. The sample carries around 120,000 clones, approximately 90% recorded once. The sequenced sample consisted of blood. The source is a woman aged 65 to 85 in good health.

The chain uses TRBV6-5 and TRBJ1-1; D not certain. V lost 0 bases and J lost 6, with 11 bases in between. CDR3 size: 14 residues. The V gene's germline CDR1 is MNHEY and CDR2 SVGAGI. The CDR3: CASSYSKLVPEAFF. CDR3 sequence (DNA): TGTGCCAGCAGTTACTCGAAATTGGTGCCTGAAGCTTTCTTT.

V usage is TRBV4-1 and J usage is TRBJ2-5; D is unclear. V lost 0 bases and J 5 bases, leaving 13 bases between the germline ends. The CDR3 is made up of 15 amino acids. Germline CDR1 MGHRA, CDR2 YSYEKL. The CDR3 nucleotides read TGCGCCAGCAGCCAAGATTGGGGTCTATTGGAGACCCAGTACTTC. Translated: CASSQDWGLLETQYF.

The rearrangement links TRBV19 to TRBJ1-2; perhaps TRBD1 as D (5 bases). This CDR3 contains 16 residues. With 3 bases removed from V and 4 bases from J, the gap between germline ends came to 18 bases. Germline V gene lookup returns CDR1 LNHDA and CDR2 SQIVND (reference sequence). As DNA, the CDR3 is TGTGCCAGTAGTATCCAGCGGGACGTATTTGGCTATGGCTACACCTTC. Its protein product is CASSIQRDVFGYGYTF.

The genes are TRBV6-5 and TRBJ1-2, with D perhaps matching TRBD1 (6 bases). The germline V gene encodes CDR1 MNHEY and CDR2 SVGAGI. Trimming stripped 7 bases from V and 6 bases from J, with 15 bases between. The length of the CDR3 is 13 residues. The chain's CDR3 is CASNGQGLDGYTF. The CDR3, as DNA: TGTGCCAGCAATGGGCAGGGGTTAGATGGCTACACCTTC.

This clone has a handful of counts. The chain couples TRBV12-3 or TRBV12-4 to TRBJ1-2; 7 bases fit TRBD1. The V and J ends lost 5 bases and 8 bases, in that order; junction bases with no gene match: 8. The CDR3 sequence is 13 residues long. The CDR3 sequence: CASSEQGVGGYTF. DNA for the CDR3: TGTGCCAGCAGTGAGCAGGGGGTTGGAGGCTACACCTTC.

The J gene is TRBJ1-5, the V gene TRBV10-3; D ambiguous. Germline V CDR1 and CDR2: ENHRY, SYGVKD. Trimming cost V 6 bases and J 0 bases, with 6 bases left between them. CDR3 size: 13 residues. As DNA, the CDR3 is TGTGCCATCAGGGGTAATAGCAATCAGCCCCAGCATTTT. It codes for CAIRGNSNQPQHF.

The rearrangement uses TRBV25-1 and TRBJ1-2; 8 bases line up with TRBD1. From germline, CDR1 is MGHDK and CDR2 SYGVNS. V gave up 10 bases and J gave up 8 bases; unmatched junction bases: 9. The CDR3 runs to 12 residues. CDR3 in DNA: TGTGCCACAGGGGACAGGTGGGACGGCTACACCTTC. Encoded protein: CATGDRWDGYTF.

The chain is built from TRBV6-6 and TRBJ2-7, with D perhaps matching TRBD2 (5 bases). Germline V gene lookup returns CDR1 MNHNY and CDR2 SVGAGI (reference sequence). V was clipped by 5 bases and J by 4 bases, with 15 bases between them. The length of the CDR3 is 14 residues. CDR3 amino acids: CASSADGEQYEQYF. The CDR3 region has the DNA TGTGCCAGCAGTGCGGACGGGGAACAGTACGAGCAGTACTTC.

The chain joins TRBV23-1 to TRBJ2-1; the match to TRBD1 covers 7 bases. Being an ORF, TRBV23-1 has a function that is uncertain. The CDR3 has 14 amino acids. The J segment lost 11 bases and the V segment lost 2 bases, leaving 9 bases of the junction unmatched. Written as DNA, the CDR3 is TGCGCCAGCAGTCAACCTGACAGGGTCGGTAAGCAGTTCTTC. It translates to CASSQPDRVGKQFF.

The chain combines TRBV4-3 with TRBJ1-4; 9 positions agree with TRBD1. Trimming cost V 4 bases and J 7 bases; bases outside gene matches: 13. This CDR3 region has 17 residues. Germline V gene sequence: CDR1 LGHNA, CDR2 YSLEER. The CDR3: CASSRSLGQGRGEKLFF. Written as DNA, the CDR3 is TGCGCCAGCAGCCGATCTTTGGGACAGGGTCGGGGTGAAAAACTGTTTTTT.

The CDR3 bases are TGTGCCAGCAGTGACAGAAGGAACACTGAAGCTTTCTTT. Amino acid sequence: CASSDRRNTEAFF. The chain uses TRBV6-1 and TRBJ1-1; D remains unclear. The CDR3 spans 13 residues. Germline V CDR1 and CDR2: MNHNS, SASEGT. Trimming removed 3 bases from V and 1 base from J, with 6 bases in between.

This sequence joins TRBV10-1 and TRBJ2-2, with TRBD1 as a possible D gene (6 bases). Germline CDR1 and CDR2: WNHNN and SYGVQD (reference sequence). The CDR3 length is 13 residues. The ends were cut back, 6 bases at V and 2 bases at J, with 7 bases in the middle. CDR3 loop: CASSRGNTGELFF. CDR3 DNA sequence: TGCGCCAGCAGCAGGGGCAACACCGGGGAGCTGTTTTTT.

The chain joins TRBV6-2 or TRBV6-3 to TRBJ2-7; maybe TRBD2 (6 bases). Germline CDR1 is MNHEY and CDR2 is SVGEGT. The CDR3 runs to 14 residues. Trimming stripped 5 bases from V and 2 bases from J, with 13 bases between. CDR3 in amino acids: CASSKGGEPYEQYF. The CDR3 DNA reads TGTGCCAGCAGTAAAGGAGGGGAACCCTACGAGCAGTACTTC.

The chain recombines TRBV7-6 with TRBJ2-7, with D possibly matching TRBD2 (5 bases). V was shortened by 4 bases and J by 0 bases, with 16 bases between the two germline ends. Germline CDR1 SGHVS, CDR2 FNYEAQ. The CDR3 has 16 amino acids. The CDR3 region has the DNA TGTGCCAGCAGCTCCGTACTCGGGGTCCCCTCCTACGAGCAGTACTTC. The encoded protein is CASSSVLGVPSYEQYF.

CDR3 bases: TGTGCCAGCAGCCCCGGGTCGGTCACCCTCTACGAGCAGTACTTC. Translated, it gives CASSPGSVTLYEQYF. The V call is TRBV6-2 or TRBV6-3, the J call TRBJ2-7, with D unclear. The CDR3 sequence is 15 residues long. Trimming removed 6 bases from V and 3 bases from J, with 18 bases in between. CDR1 is MNHEY, CDR2 SVGEGT, per germline.

V gene TRBV14 combines with J gene TRBJ1-1, with 7 bases matching TRBD1. In germline, CDR1 is SGHDN, CDR2 FVKESK. V shed 0 bases and J 2 bases; nucleotides not matched to a gene: 9. CDR3 size: 17 residues. The CDR3 spells CASSQDPGRDSNTEAFF. The CDR3 nucleotides are TGTGCCAGCAGCCAAGACCCGGGTCGGGACAGCAACACTGAAGCTTTCTTT.

This chain links TRBV2 with TRBJ2-7, with D uncertain. CDR3 length: 16 residues. V was trimmed by 0 bases and J by 6 bases, leaving 18 bases between them. Germline CDR1 is SNHLY and CDR2 is FYNNEI. Here the CDR3 reads CASSEALIRAGGEQYF. The CDR3 DNA reads TGTGCCAGCAGTGAAGCGCTCATACGGGCAGGCGGCGAGCAGTACTTC.

The chain employs TRBV12-3 or TRBV12-4 and TRBJ2-7; no clear D. The CDR3 loop spans 11 amino acids. V was shortened by 3 bases and J by 3 bases, with 3 bases between the two germline ends. This CDR3 is CASSLGYEQYF. In nucleotides, the CDR3 is TGTGCCAGCAGTTTGGGCTACGAGCAGTACTTC.

This clone was counted a few times. The chain links TRBV5-1 to TRBJ2-7, with TRBD1 identical over 11 bases. From germline, CDR1 is SGHRS and CDR2 YFSETQ. This CDR3 has 15 residues. V was pared by 0 bases and J by 3 bases, with 2 bases of the junction left unmatched. As DNA, the CDR3 is TGCGCCAGCAGCTTGGAAGGGACAGGGGGCTACGAGCAGTACTTC. Translation: CASSLEGTGGYEQYF.

The sample holds one count of this clone. V gene TRBV5-1 combines with J gene TRBJ1-2, with D uncertain. The V gene lost 0 bases and the J gene lost 0 bases, with 6 bases spanning the gap. The V gene's germline CDR1 is SGHRS and CDR2 YFSETQ. The CDR3 extends over 14 amino acids. The CDR3 is CASSLEPPNYGYTF. The CDR3 region has the DNA TGCGCCAGCAGCTTGGAGCCACCTAACTATGGCTACACCTTC. The entire variable domain, with the rest obtained from reference TRBV5-1 and TRBJ1-2, is as follows: KAGVTQTPRYLIKTRGQQVTLSCSPISGHRSVSWYQQTPGQGLQFLFEYFSETQRNKGNFPGRFSGRQFSNSRSEMNVSTLELGDSALYLCASSLEPPNYGYTFGSGTRLTVV.

For the CDR3, the DNA is TGTGCCAGCTCACCCGAGGTGATCTCTGGAAACACCATATATTTT. This translates into CASSPEVISGNTIYF. This chain links TRBV18 with TRBJ1-3; D is undetermined. V lost 3 bases to trimming and J lost 0 bases, with 9 bases between them. The CDR3 has 15 amino acids. Per the germline V gene, CDR1 is KGHSH and CDR2 is LQKENI.

The chain couples TRBV19 to TRBJ2-1, with 7 nucleotides matching TRBD1. Germline V gives CDR1 LNHDA, CDR2 SQIVND (reference sequence). The CDR3 is made up of 13 amino acids. V trimming: 6 bases; J trimming: 7 bases; junction bases outside the gene matches: 6. Written as DNA, the CDR3 is TGTGCCAGTAGCACAGGGGCACCTAATGAGCAGTTCTTC. Translated: CASSTGAPNEQFF.

The chain employs TRBV19 and TRBJ2-5; perhaps TRBD1 as D (5 bases). This CDR3 has 16 residues. V shed 1 base and J shed 5 bases, with 17 bases lying between them. Germline V gives CDR1 LNHDA, CDR2 SQIVND (reference sequence). In DNA form, the CDR3 reads TGTGCCAGTAGTATAGTTCCCCGGTCTCAGGGCGAGACCCAGTACTTC. Translating it yields CASSIVPRSQGETQYF.

This clone showed up just once. V and J are TRBV5-1 and TRBJ2-5; 9 nucleotides match TRBD2. Germline-derived CDR1 and CDR2 are SGHRS and YFSETQ. The CDR3 length is 15 residues. V shed 7 bases, J shed 5 bases, and the junction held 12 bases outside the gene matches. The DNA of the CDR3 is TGCGCCAGCGAAACGGGGCGGGGGGGCACCGAGACCCAGTACTTC. It yields the protein CASETGRGGTETQYF.

The chain combines TRBV7-2 with TRBJ1-4; D call uncertain. The CDR3 runs 14 residues. Germline V lookup: CDR1 SGHTA, CDR2 FQGNSA. V was trimmed by 1 base and J by 11 bases, leaving 14 bases between them. The CDR3 nucleotides read TGTGCCAGCAGCTTAGAGGGTAGCAGACGGAAACTGTTTTTT. Translated, it gives CASSLEGSRRKLFF.

In its sample, this clone was seen once. The gene calls are TRBV7-9 and TRBJ1-6; 7 bases agree with TRBD1. This CDR3 has 16 amino acids. The V and J ends lost 1 base and 7 bases, in that order; junction bases with no gene match: 7. Per the germline V gene, CDR1 is SEHNR and CDR2 is FQNEAQ (reference sequence). DNA for the CDR3: TGTGCCAGCAGCTTAGGGGCAGGGGGACCGAATTCACCCCTCCACTTT. Translating it yields CASSLGAGGPNSPLHF.

Details on this clone: Compared with germline, one end of the junction differs, possibly owing to a read error. The rearrangement uses TRBV7-8 and TRBJ2-7; 14 bases are a match to TRBD2. Germline V gene lookup returns CDR1 SGHVS and CDR2 FQNEAQ. The CDR3 covers 13 residues. Written as DNA, the CDR3 is TGTGCCAGCAGCCTGGGACTAGCGGGGGACCGGGTCTTC. Translating it yields CASSLGLAGDRVF.

The V and J genes are TRBV10-3 and TRBJ1-2, with TRBD1 identical over 8 bases. The CDR3 spans 12 residues. The V segment lost 6 bases and the J segment 8 bases; nucleotides outside the gene matches: 5. CDR1 ENHRY and CDR2 SYGVKD come from the germline V gene. CDR3 bases: TGTGCCATCAGAGCGACAGGGGACGGCTACACCTTC. Its protein product is CAIRATGDGYTF.